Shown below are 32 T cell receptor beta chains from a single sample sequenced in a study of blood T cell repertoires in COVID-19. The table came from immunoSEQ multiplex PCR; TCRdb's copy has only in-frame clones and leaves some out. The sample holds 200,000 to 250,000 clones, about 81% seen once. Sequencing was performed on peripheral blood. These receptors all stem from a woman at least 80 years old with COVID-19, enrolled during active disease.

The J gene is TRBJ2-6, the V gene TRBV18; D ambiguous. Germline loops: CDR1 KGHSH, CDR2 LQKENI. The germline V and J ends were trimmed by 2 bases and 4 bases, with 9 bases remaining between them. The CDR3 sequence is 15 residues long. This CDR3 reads CASSPNGWGANVLTF. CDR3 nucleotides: TGTGCCAGCTCACCAAACGGGTGGGGGGCCAACGTCCTGACTTTC.

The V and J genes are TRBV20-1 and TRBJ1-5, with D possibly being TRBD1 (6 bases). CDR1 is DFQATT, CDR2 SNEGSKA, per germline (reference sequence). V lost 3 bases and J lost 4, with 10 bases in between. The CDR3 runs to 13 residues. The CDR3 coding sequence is TGCAGTGCTAGTACAGGGCAAAATCAGCCCCAGCATTTT. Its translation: CSASTGQNQPQHF.

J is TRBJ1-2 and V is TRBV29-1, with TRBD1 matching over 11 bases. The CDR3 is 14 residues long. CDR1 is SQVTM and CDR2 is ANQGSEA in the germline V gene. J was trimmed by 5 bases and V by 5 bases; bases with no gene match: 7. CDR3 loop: CSVPWTGGVYGYTF. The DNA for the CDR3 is TGCAGCGTTCCGTGGACAGGGGGCGTTTATGGCTACACCTTC.

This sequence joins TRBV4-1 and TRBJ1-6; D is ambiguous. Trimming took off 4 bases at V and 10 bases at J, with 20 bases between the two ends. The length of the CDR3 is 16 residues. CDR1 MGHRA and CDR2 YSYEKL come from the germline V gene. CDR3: CASSPPGLPVGSPLHF. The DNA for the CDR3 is TGCGCCAGCAGCCCTCCCGGACTCCCCGTTGGGTCACCCCTCCACTTT.

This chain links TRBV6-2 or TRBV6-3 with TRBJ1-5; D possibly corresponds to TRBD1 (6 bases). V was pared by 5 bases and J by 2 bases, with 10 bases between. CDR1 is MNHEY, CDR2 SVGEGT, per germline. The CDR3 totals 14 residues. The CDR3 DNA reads TGTGCCAGCAGTACGAACAGGGGCAATCAGCCCCAGCATTTT. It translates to CASSTNRGNQPQHF.

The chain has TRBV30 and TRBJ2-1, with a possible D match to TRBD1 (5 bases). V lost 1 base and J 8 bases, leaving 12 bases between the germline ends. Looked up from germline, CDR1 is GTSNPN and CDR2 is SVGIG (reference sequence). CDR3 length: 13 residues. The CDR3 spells CAWSDSPQDEQFF. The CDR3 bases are TGTGCCTGGAGTGACTCCCCACAGGATGAGCAGTTCTTC.

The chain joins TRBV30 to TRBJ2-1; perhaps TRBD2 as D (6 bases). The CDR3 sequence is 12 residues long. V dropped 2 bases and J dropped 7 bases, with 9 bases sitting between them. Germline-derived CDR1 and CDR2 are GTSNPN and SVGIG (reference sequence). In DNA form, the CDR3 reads TGTGCCTGGAGTATGACTAGGAATGAGCAGTTCTTC. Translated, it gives CAWSMTRNEQFF. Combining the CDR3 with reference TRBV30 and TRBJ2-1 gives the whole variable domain SQTIHQWPATLVQPVGSPLSLECTVEGTSNPNLYWYRQAAGRGLQLLFYSVGIGQISSEVPQNLSASRPQDRQFILSSKKLLLSDSGFYLCAWSMTRNEQFFGPGTRLTVL.

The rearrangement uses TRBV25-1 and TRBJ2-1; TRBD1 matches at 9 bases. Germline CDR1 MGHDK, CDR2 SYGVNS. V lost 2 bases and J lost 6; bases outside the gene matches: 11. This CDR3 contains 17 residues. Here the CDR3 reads CASSELAGTGISNEQFF. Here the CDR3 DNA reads TGTGCCAGCAGTGAACTCGCCGGGACAGGGATTAGCAATGAGCAGTTCTTC.

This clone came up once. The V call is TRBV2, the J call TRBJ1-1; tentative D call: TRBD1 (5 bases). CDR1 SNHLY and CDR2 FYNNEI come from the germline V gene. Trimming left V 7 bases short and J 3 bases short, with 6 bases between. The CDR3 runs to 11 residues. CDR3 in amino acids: CASKGHTEAFF. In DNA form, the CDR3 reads TGTGCCAGCAAGGGGCACACTGAAGCTTTCTTT.

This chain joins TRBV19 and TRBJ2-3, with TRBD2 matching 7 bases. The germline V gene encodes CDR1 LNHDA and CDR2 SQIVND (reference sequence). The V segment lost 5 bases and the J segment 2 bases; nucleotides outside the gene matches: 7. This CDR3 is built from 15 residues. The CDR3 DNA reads TGTGCCAGTAGTCCGGGGCTAGCGGTCACAGATACGCAGTATTTT. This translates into CASSPGLAVTDTQYF. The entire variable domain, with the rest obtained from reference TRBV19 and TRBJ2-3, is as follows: DGGITQSPKYLFRKEGQNVTLSCEQNLNHDAMYWYRQDPGQGLRLIYYSQIVNDFQKGDIAEGYSVSREKKESFPLTVTSAQKNPTAFYLCASSPGLAVTDTQYFGPGTRLTVL.

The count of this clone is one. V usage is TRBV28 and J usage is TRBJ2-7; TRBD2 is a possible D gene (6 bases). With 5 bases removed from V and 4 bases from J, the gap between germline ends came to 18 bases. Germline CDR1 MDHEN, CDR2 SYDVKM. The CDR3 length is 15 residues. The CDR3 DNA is TGTGCCAGCAGTGCTCCGGACTGGGGGAGGTACGAGCAGTACTTC. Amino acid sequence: CASSAPDWGRYEQYF.

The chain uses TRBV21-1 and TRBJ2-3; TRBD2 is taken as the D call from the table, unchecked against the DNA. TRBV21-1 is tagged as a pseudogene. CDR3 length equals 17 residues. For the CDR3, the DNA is TGTGCCAGCAGCAAAGGGGGACTAGCGGAAAGCACAGATACGCAGTATTTT. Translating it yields CASSKGGLAESTDTQYF.

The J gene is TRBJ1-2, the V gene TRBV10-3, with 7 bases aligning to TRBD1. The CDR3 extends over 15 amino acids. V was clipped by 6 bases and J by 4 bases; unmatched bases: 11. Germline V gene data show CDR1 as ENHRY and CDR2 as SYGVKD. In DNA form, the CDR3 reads TGTGCCATCAGGCCCGGGGACAGCGCAACCTATGGCTACACCTTC. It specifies CAIRPGDSATYGYTF.

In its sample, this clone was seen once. For the CDR3, the DNA is TGTGCCAGCAGCTTAACAGGGGCCGGGGAGCTGTTTTTT. It codes for CASSLTGAGELFF. The V call is TRBV7-3, the J call TRBJ2-2; the D gene is possibly TRBD1 (5 bases). CDR3 length: 13 residues. CDR1 SGHTA and CDR2 FQGTGA come from the germline V gene. Trimming left V 0 bases short and J 6 bases short, with 5 bases between.

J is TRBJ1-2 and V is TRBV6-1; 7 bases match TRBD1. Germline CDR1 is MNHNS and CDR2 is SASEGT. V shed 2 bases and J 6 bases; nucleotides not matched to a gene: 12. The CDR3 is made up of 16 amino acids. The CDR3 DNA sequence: TGTGCCAGCAGTGAATTTTCCCAGACAGGGAGGCATGGCTACACCTTC. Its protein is CASSEFSQTGRHGYTF.

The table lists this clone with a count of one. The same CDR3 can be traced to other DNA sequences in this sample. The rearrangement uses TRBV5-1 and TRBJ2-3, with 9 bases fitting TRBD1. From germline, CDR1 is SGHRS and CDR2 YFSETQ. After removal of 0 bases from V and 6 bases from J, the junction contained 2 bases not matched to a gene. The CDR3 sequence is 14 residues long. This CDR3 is CASSLGDRADTQYF. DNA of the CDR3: TGCGCCAGCAGCTTGGGGGACAGGGCGGATACGCAGTATTTT.

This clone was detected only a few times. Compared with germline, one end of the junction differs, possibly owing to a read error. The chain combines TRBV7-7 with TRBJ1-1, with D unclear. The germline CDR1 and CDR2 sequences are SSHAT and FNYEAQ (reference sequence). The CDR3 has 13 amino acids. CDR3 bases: TGTGCTAGCAGCTTGAGGGTGGGGACTGAAGCTTTCTTT. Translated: CASSLRVGTEAFF.

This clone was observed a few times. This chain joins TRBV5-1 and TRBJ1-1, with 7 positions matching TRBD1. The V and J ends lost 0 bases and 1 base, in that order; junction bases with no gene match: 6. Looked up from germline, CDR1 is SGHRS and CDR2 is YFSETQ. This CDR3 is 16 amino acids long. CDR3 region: CASSLEGQFPNTEAFF. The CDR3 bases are TGCGCCAGCAGCTTGGAGGGACAGTTTCCGAACACTGAAGCTTTCTTT.

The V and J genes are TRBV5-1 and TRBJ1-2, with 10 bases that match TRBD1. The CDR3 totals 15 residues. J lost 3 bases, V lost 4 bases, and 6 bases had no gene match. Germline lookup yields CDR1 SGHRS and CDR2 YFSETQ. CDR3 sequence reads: CASSGLDRGDYGYTF. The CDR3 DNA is TGCGCCAGCAGCGGATTGGACAGGGGGGACTATGGCTACACCTTC.

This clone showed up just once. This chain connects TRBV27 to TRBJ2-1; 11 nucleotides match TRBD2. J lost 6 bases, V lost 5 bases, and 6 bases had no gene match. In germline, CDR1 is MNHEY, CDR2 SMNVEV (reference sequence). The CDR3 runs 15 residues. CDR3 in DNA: TGTGCCAGCAGTACGACTAGCGGGACGATCAATGAGCAGTTCTTC. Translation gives CASSTTSGTINEQFF.

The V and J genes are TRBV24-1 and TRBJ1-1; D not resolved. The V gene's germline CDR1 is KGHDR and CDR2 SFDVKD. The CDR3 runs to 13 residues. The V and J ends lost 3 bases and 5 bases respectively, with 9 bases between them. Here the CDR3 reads CATSDPGTTEAFF. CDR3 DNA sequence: TGTGCCACCAGTGATCCGGGAACGACTGAAGCTTTCTTT.

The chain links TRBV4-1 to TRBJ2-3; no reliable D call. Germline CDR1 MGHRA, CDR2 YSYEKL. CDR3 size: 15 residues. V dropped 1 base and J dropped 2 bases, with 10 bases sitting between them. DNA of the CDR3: TGCGCCAGCAGCCAAGGAGATCGTTACACAGATACGCAGTATTTT. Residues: CASSQGDRYTDTQYF.

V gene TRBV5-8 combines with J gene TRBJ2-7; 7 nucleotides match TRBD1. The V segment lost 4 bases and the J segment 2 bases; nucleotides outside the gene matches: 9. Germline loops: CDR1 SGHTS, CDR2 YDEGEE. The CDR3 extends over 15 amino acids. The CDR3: CASSLVGTVTYEQYF. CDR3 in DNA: TGTGCCAGCAGCCTCGTTGGGACAGTAACCTACGAGCAGTACTTC.

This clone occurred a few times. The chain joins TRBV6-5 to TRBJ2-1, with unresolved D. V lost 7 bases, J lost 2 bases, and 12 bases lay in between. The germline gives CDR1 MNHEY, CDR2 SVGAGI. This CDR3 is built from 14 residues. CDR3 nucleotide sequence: TGTGCCAGCACTCCCGTGGCAGCCTACAATGAGCAGTTCTTC. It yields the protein CASTPVAAYNEQFF.

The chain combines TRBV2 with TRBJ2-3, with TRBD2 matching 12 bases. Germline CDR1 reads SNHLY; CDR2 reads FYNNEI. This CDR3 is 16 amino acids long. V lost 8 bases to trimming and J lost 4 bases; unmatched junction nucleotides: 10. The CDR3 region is CASGGRLAGDSDTQYF. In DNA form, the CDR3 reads TGTGCCAGCGGGGGACGACTAGCGGGAGATTCAGATACGCAGTATTTT.

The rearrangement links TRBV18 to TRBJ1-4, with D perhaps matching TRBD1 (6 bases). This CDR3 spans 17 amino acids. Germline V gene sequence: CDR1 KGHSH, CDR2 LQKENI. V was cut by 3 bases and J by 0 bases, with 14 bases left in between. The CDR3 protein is CASSPRGGLATNEKLFF. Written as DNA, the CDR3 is TGTGCCAGCTCACCTCGGGGGGGCCTTGCAACTAATGAAAAACTGTTTTTT.

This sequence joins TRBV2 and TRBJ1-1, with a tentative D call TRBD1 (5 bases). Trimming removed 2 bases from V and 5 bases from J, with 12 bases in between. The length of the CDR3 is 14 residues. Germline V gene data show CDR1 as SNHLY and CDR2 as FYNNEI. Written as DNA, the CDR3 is TGTGCCAGCAGTGAACGGTCCGGGGGAACTGAAGCTTTCTTT. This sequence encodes CASSERSGGTEAFF.

CDR3 coding DNA: TGTGCCAGCAGCTTGGCCTCCCGGGACAGGGGCTATGGCTACACCTTC. Translation gives CASSLASRDRGYGYTF. The chain links TRBV5-6 to TRBJ1-2; 10 bases align to TRBD1. The junction had 6 bases not matched to a gene; V was cut back by 0 bases and J by 4 bases. Germline CDR1 and CDR2: SGHDT and YYEEEE. This CDR3 contains 16 residues.

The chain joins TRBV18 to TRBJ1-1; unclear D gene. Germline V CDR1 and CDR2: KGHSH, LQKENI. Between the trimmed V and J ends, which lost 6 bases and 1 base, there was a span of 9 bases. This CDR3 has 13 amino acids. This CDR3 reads CASSLAENTEAFF. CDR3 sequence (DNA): TGTGCCAGCTCCCTTGCGGAGAACACTGAAGCTTTCTTT. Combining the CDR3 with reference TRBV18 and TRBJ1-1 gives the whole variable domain NAGVMQNPRHLVRRRGQEARLRCSPMKGHSHVYWYRQLPEEGLKFMVYLQKENIIDESGMPKERFSAEFPKEGPSILRIQQVVRGDSAAYFCASSLAENTEAFFGQGTRLTVV.

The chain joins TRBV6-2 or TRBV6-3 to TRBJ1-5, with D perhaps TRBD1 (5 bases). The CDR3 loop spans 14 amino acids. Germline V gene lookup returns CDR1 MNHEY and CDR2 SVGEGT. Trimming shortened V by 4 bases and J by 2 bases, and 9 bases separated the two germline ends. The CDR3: CASSLGRGNQPQHF. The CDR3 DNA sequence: TGTGCCAGCAGTTTGGGCAGGGGCAATCAGCCCCAGCATTTT.

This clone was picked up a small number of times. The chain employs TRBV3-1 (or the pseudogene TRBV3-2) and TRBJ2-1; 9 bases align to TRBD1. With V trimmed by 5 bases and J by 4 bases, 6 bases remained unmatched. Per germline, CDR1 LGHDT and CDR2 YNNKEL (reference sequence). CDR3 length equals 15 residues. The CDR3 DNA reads TGTGCCAGCAGCTACGGACAGGGGATGTACAATGAGCAGTTCTTC. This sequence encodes CASSYGQGMYNEQFF.

This chain's CDR3 is CSVLGTDLSSPLHF. CDR3 bases: TGCAGCGTTCTCGGGACAGACTTATCTTCACCCCTCCACTTT. The chain employs TRBV29-1 and TRBJ1-6; 7 nucleotides line up with TRBD1. The junction had 10 bases not matched to a gene; V was cut back by 5 bases and J by 9 bases. CDR1 is SQVTM, CDR2 ANQGSEA, per germline. The CDR3 spans 14 residues.